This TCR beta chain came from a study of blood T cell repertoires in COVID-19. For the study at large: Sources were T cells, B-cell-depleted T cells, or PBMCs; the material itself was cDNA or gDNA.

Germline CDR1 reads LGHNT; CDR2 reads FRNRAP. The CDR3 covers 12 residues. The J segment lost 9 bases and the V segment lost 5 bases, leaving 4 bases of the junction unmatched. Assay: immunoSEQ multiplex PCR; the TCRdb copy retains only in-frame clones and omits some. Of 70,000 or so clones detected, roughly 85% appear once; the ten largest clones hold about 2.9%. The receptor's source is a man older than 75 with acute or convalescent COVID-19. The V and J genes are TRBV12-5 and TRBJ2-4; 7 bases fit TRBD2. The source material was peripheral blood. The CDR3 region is CASGRGRGIQYF. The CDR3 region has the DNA TGTGCTAGTGGTCGGGGGAGGGGCATTCAGTACTTC.